The T cell receptor (beta chain) under discussion was sequenced for a study of blood T cell repertoires in COVID-19. Study-level background: Researchers got acute and convalescent COVID-19 samples from the United States, Italy and Spain. From T cells, B-cell-depleted T cells, or PBMCs came the material, which was cDNA or gDNA.

In the original processing: Estimates of nucleated cell counts were drawn from the amplification of reference gene primers. Assay: immunoSEQ multiplex PCR; the TCRdb copy retains only in-frame clones and omits some. V and J calls and clone size are those listed in that table; D and trimming were worked out from the DNA. The sample holds roughly 330,000 clones, around four fifths seen once. The V segment lost 6 bases and the J segment 4 bases; nucleotides outside the gene matches: 6. CDR1 is MNHEY and CDR2 is SVGAGI in the germline V gene. There are 14 residues in the CDR3. The J gene is TRBJ1-2, the V gene TRBV6-5; 9 bases line up with TRBD1. Sequenced input: peripheral blood. The source is a woman aged 50 to 60 with acute or convalescent COVID-19. This CDR3 is CASRAGTGSYGYTF. The CDR3 nucleotides read TGTGCCAGCAGGGCCGGGACAGGGAGCTATGGCTACACCTTC.